Following are 23 T cell receptor beta chains from one sample sequenced in a study of cytomegalovirus exposure and HLA in healthy donors. Primers for the PCR totalled 60 Vbeta and 13 Jbeta. Clones were sequenced by immunoSEQ multiplex PCR, and TCRdb holds only the in-frame ones, with some missing. Found here are over 85,000 clones, over 60% of them singletons; the top ten hold 1.3%. Source material: PBMCs. All receptors derive from a woman in her twenties or thirties in good health and CMV-seronegative.

The V gene is TRBV28, the J gene TRBJ2-5, with 10 bases fitting TRBD2. The germline V gene encodes CDR1 MDHEN and CDR2 SYDVKM. V trimming: 5 bases; J trimming: 1 base; junction bases outside the gene matches: 7. This CDR3 is built from 16 residues. The CDR3 DNA reads TGTGCCAGCAGTCCGGTAGGACTAGCGGTCCAAGAGACCCAGTACTTC. This translates into CASSPVGLAVQETQYF.

The chain is built from TRBV30 and TRBJ2-7; 10 bases are shared with TRBD1. V lost 2 bases and J lost 9; bases outside the gene matches: 7. The germline V gene encodes CDR1 GTSNPN and CDR2 SVGIG (reference sequence). CDR3 length: 13 amino acids. The CDR3 bases are TGTGCCTGGAGTACAGACAGGGGGCGGGGGCAGTACTTC. Translation gives CAWSTDRGRGQYF.

The chain carries TRBV21-1 and TRBJ2-5; the table's D call, TRBD1, has no DNA check behind it. TRBV21-1 is listed as a pseudogene. The CDR3 loop spans 15 amino acids. CDR3: CASSRPGQEQETQYF. CDR3 nucleotide sequence: TGTGCCAGCAGCAGGCCGGGACAGGAACAAGAGACCCAGTACTTC.

The rearrangement uses TRBV29-1 and TRBJ2-1; TRBD2 matches 10 bases. Germline-derived CDR1 and CDR2 are SQVTM and ANQGSEA. V dropped 3 bases and J dropped 7; count of bases not matched to a gene: 6. CDR3 length equals 14 residues. This CDR3 reads CSVEGLAQQNEQFF. The CDR3 DNA is TGCAGCGTTGAGGGACTAGCGCAACAGAATGAGCAGTTCTTC.

The chain's CDR3 is CASSEPGQGLDTGELFF. CDR3 sequence (DNA): TGTGCCAGCAGTGAACCTGGACAGGGTTTGGACACCGGGGAGCTGTTTTTT. The chain couples TRBV2 to TRBJ2-2, with 8 bases that match TRBD1. V shed 2 bases, J shed 3 bases, and the junction held 8 bases outside the gene matches. Germline assignment: CDR1 SNHLY and CDR2 FYNNEI. This CDR3 spans 17 amino acids.

In its sample, this clone was seen once. The chain employs TRBV5-4 and TRBJ1-2, with D unclear. Germline loops: CDR1 SGHNT, CDR2 YYREEE (reference sequence). The CDR3 is made up of 13 amino acids. The V end was cut by 0 bases, the J end by 5 bases, with 8 bases between. The CDR3 coding sequence is TGTGCCAGCAGCTTGGGGGGAGGGTATGGCTACACCTTC. It specifies CASSLGGGYGYTF.

J is TRBJ1-5 and V is TRBV28; the D gene is possibly TRBD1 (5 bases). The CDR3 contains 14 residues. CDR1 is MDHEN and CDR2 is SYDVKM in the germline V gene. V was clipped by 3 bases and J by 2 bases, with 8 bases between them. The chain's CDR3 is CASSLGGGNQPQHF. Written as DNA, the CDR3 is TGTGCCAGCAGTTTGGGGGGGGGCAATCAGCCCCAGCATTTT.

CDR3 sequence reads: CASSERRGSEAFF. The CDR3 nucleotides read TGTGCCAGCAGTGAACGAAGGGGCTCTGAAGCTTTCTTT. The genes are TRBV6-1 and TRBJ1-1, with TRBD1 as a possible D gene (5 bases). Trimming shortened V by 2 bases and J by 6 bases, and 10 bases separated the two germline ends. The CDR3 has 13 amino acids. CDR1 MNHNS and CDR2 SASEGT come from the germline V gene.

This clone was picked up a small number of times. The gene calls are TRBV7-9 and TRBJ1-2; tentatively, D is TRBD1 (6 bases). This CDR3 is built from 15 residues. Germline CDR1 and CDR2: SEHNR and FQNEAQ (reference sequence). The V and J ends lost 6 bases and 6 bases respectively, with 20 bases between them. As DNA, the CDR3 is TGTGCCAGCAGTTCTCTCGGAACACAGGGAAATGGCTACACCTTC. Translating it yields CASSSLGTQGNGYTF. The complete variable domain, with remaining parts taken from reference TRBV7-9 and TRBJ1-2, reads DTGVSQNPRHKITKRGQNVTFRCDPISEHNRLYWYRQTLGQGPEFLTYFQNEAQLEKSRLLSDRFSAERPKGSFSTLEIQRTEQGDSAMYLCASSSLGTQGNGYTFGSGTRLTVV.

The CDR3 loop is CASSRQVSNTEAFF. The CDR3 DNA reads as TGCGCCAGCTCGCGACAGGTATCGAACACTGAAGCTTTCTTT. The V call is TRBV5-1, the J call TRBJ1-1, with D perhaps TRBD1 (6 bases). The CDR3 contains 14 residues. V lost 7 bases to trimming and J lost 1 base, with 14 bases between them. Germline lookup yields CDR1 SGHRS and CDR2 YFSETQ.

J is TRBJ1-4 and V is TRBV14, with TRBD1 identical over 10 bases. The CDR3 consists of 15 residues. Germline V lookup: CDR1 SGHDN, CDR2 FVKESK. The trim removed 1 base at V and 7 bases at J, leaving 3 bases unmatched. The CDR3 protein is CASSQAGTGVEKLFF. CDR3 in DNA: TGTGCCAGCAGCCAAGCCGGGACAGGGGTTGAAAAACTGTTTTTT.

This sequence joins TRBV6-5 and TRBJ1-1; D is ambiguous. Trimming left V 5 bases short and J 7 bases short, with 11 bases between. The CDR3 spans 12 residues. CDR1 and CDR2 from the germline V gene are MNHEY and SVGAGI. CDR3 loop: CASSQTGDEAFF. The CDR3 DNA follows: TGTGCCAGCAGTCAAACCGGGGATGAAGCTTTCTTT.

The genes are TRBV30 and TRBJ2-7; 8 bases agree with TRBD2. V was pared by 2 bases and J by 7 bases, with 13 bases of the junction left unmatched. Per germline, CDR1 GTSNPN and CDR2 SVGIG (reference sequence). The CDR3 runs to 15 residues. CDR3 sequence (DNA): TGTGCCTGGAGTTATACGGGAGCGGGAGCGGGGGAGCAGTACTTC. It is translated as CAWSYTGAGAGEQYF.

The DNA of the CDR3 is TGTGCCAGCAGCTTACAGGGTGGCTATGGCTACACCTTC. This translates into CASSLQGGYGYTF. This chain joins TRBV11-1 and TRBJ1-2; TRBD1 might be the D (5 bases). V was trimmed by 2 bases and J by 4 bases, leaving 8 bases between them. The CDR3 is 13 amino acids. The germline V gene has CDR1 SGHAT and CDR2 FQDESV (reference sequence).

V and J are TRBV28 and TRBJ2-1; D is possibly TRBD2 (7 bases). This CDR3 contains 20 residues. The V and J ends lost 7 bases and 7 bases respectively, with 35 bases between them. Germline CDR1 reads MDHEN; CDR2 reads SYDVKM. CDR3 nucleotide sequence: TGTGCCAGCATACCCAAACGGTTGCGGGAGCGTCTTGGAGGGGGGAATGAGCAGTTCTTC. Translation: CASIPKRLRERLGGGNEQFF.

This chain connects TRBV7-2 to TRBJ1-2, with TRBD1 identical over 7 bases. V shed 3 bases, J shed 5 bases, and the junction held 3 bases outside the gene matches. Looked up from germline, CDR1 is SGHTA and CDR2 is FQGNSA. The CDR3 spans 13 residues. This CDR3 reads CASSLGQTYGYTF. Here the CDR3 DNA reads TGTGCCAGCAGCTTGGGACAGACATATGGCTACACCTTC.

This chain connects TRBV4-1 to TRBJ2-3, with 7 bases lining up with TRBD2. This CDR3 has 16 residues. With 2 bases clipped from V and 4 bases from J, the junction kept 9 bases outside the gene matches. Germline V gives CDR1 MGHRA, CDR2 YSYEKL. The DNA for the CDR3 is TGCGCCAGCAGCCAATCACTAGCGCCTCGGGCAGATACGCAGTATTTT. This encodes CASSQSLAPRADTQYF.

The chain links TRBV11-2 to TRBJ2-1; D unresolved. This CDR3 is built from 11 residues. CDR1 is SGHAT, CDR2 FQNNGV, per germline. V dropped 4 bases and J dropped 9 bases, with 7 bases sitting between them. CDR3 residues: CASSYSSEQFF. The DNA of the CDR3 is TGTGCCAGCAGCTACAGCAGTGAGCAGTTCTTC.

CDR3 in amino acids: CAWSSGTVNQPQHF. The DNA for the CDR3 is TGTGCCTGGAGTTCTGGGACAGTAAATCAGCCCCAGCATTTT. The chain links TRBV30 to TRBJ1-5; 7 bases match TRBD1. CDR3 size: 14 residues. Germline V gives CDR1 GTSNPN, CDR2 SVGIG (reference sequence). The V gene end was trimmed by 2 bases and the J gene end by 4 bases; junction bases not matched to a gene: 5.

The V and J genes are TRBV9 and TRBJ1-6; D is uncertain. Per the germline V gene, CDR1 is SGDLS and CDR2 is YYNGEE. The CDR3 runs 13 residues. V shed 4 bases and J shed 9 bases, with 11 bases lying between them. The CDR3 loop is CASSLQTSSPLHF. CDR3 in DNA: TGTGCCAGCAGCCTCCAAACAAGTTCACCCCTCCACTTT.

The rearrangement joins TRBV27 to TRBJ1-5; 7 bases line up with TRBD1. Trimming cost V 5 bases and J 3 bases; bases outside gene matches: 4. Germline lookup yields CDR1 MNHEY and CDR2 SMNVEV (reference sequence). CDR3 size: 14 residues. In DNA, the CDR3 is TGTGCCAGCAGTATAGACAGGGACAATCAGCCCCAGCATTTT. Residues: CASSIDRDNQPQHF.

The chain links TRBV6-1 to TRBJ2-7; 9 bases line up with TRBD1. CDR1 is MNHNS and CDR2 is SASEGT in the germline V gene. This CDR3 has 15 amino acids. V was pared by 8 bases and J by 3 bases, with 11 bases of the junction left unmatched. CDR3 loop: CASPKEGTGSYEQYF. The CDR3 region has the DNA TGTGCCAGCCCTAAGGAGGGGACAGGGAGCTACGAGCAGTACTTC.

This chain links TRBV14 with TRBJ2-2; the D gene is possibly TRBD2 (6 bases). This CDR3 spans 15 amino acids. The ends were cut back, 5 bases at V and 2 bases at J, with 12 bases in the middle. Germline CDR1 reads SGHDN; CDR2 reads FVKESK. The CDR3 spells CASSEWGGNTGELFF. DNA for the CDR3: TGTGCCAGCAGCGAATGGGGAGGTAACACCGGGGAGCTGTTTTTT. Full variable domain (remainder filled in from reference TRBV14 and TRBJ2-2): EAGVTQFPSHSVIEKGQTVTLRCDPISGHDNLYWYRRVMGKEIKFLLHFVKESKQDESGMPNNRFLAERTGGTYSTLKVQPAELEDSGVYFCASSEWGGNTGELFFGEGSRLTVL.